The 5 T cell receptor beta chains listed next were all sequenced from one sample in a study of cytomegalovirus exposure and HLA in healthy donors. Both 60 Vbeta primers and 13 Jbeta primers went into the PCR. This table comes from immunoSEQ multiplex PCR, and its TCRdb copy is limited to in-frame clones, with some not included. The repertoire holds around 130,000 clones, with around 8.5% as singletons. The sample comprised PBMCs. The origin of the receptors is a man aged 35-49 years in good health and CMV-seronegative.

This clone showed up just a few times. This chain joins TRBV5-1 and TRBJ2-3; 10 positions match TRBD1. This CDR3 contains 15 residues. Germline V lookup: CDR1 SGHRS, CDR2 YFSETQ. V was clipped by 4 bases and J by 5 bases; unmatched bases: 7. For the CDR3, the DNA is TGCGCCAGCAGCATCGACAGGGGGCGCGAAGATACGCAGTATTTT. Residues: CASSIDRGREDTQYF.

The rearrangement joins TRBV5-1 to TRBJ2-2; possibly TRBD1 for D (6 bases). Trimming stripped 4 bases from V and 3 bases from J, with 10 bases between. Germline V gene data show CDR1 as SGHRS and CDR2 as YFSETQ. The CDR3 spans 14 residues. The CDR3 DNA follows: TGCGCCAGCAGCCGCGCAGGGGACACCGGGGAGCTGTTTTTT. This codes for CASSRAGDTGELFF.

The rearrangement uses TRBV11-2 and TRBJ2-7; 7 nucleotides align to TRBD1. V lost 2 bases and J lost 2; bases outside the gene matches: 6. The CDR3 has 15 amino acids. Germline CDR1 SGHAT, CDR2 FQNNGV. Here the CDR3 reads CASSLRRTGAYEQYF. The CDR3 coding sequence is TGTGCCAGCAGCTTACGAAGGACAGGCGCCTACGAGCAGTACTTC.

The rearrangement links TRBV7-9 to TRBJ1-6; D call uncertain. CDR3 length equals 13 residues. Germline CDR1 and CDR2: SEHNR and FQNEAQ (reference sequence). V shed 4 bases and J shed 8 bases, with 9 bases lying between them. CDR3 in amino acids: CASSYSLDSPLHF. The CDR3 nucleotides read TGTGCCAGCAGCTACAGTTTAGATTCACCCCTCCACTTT.

The chain employs TRBV28 and TRBJ1-3, with no clear D. Germline CDR1 is MDHEN and CDR2 is SYDVKM. This CDR3 region has 12 residues. Trimming removed 2 bases at V and 3 bases at J, with 2 bases between. This CDR3 reads CASSLLGNTIYF. CDR3 in DNA: TGTGCCAGCAGTTTACTTGGAAACACCATATATTTT.